Each of the 10 T cell receptor beta chains below was sequenced from the same sample in a study of blood T cell repertoires in COVID-19. The assay was immunoSEQ multiplex PCR, and TCRdb's table has in-frame clones only and misses some. The table shows tens of thousands of clones, with roughly 88% occurring only once. Sequenced input: peripheral blood. Receptors were obtained from a human donor in a cohort sampled during active COVID-19.

The chain recombines TRBV21-1 with TRBJ1-2; TRBD1 is the table's D call and was not checked against the DNA. TRBV21-1 is classified as a pseudogene. This CDR3 comprises 13 residues. CDR3 amino acids: CASSDRESDGYTF. For the CDR3, the DNA is TGTGCCAGCAGCGACAGGGAGAGCGATGGCTACACCTTC.

V gene TRBV2 combines with J gene TRBJ2-2; TRBD1 matches at 8 bases. The CDR3 totals 16 residues. The germline V gene has CDR1 SNHLY and CDR2 FYNNEI. V gave up 6 bases and J gave up 3 bases; unmatched junction bases: 9. The CDR3 protein is CASSGKDRAYTGELFF. The CDR3 DNA follows: TGTGCCAGCAGCGGAAAGGACAGGGCTTACACCGGGGAGCTGTTTTTT.

In its sample, this clone was seen once. This sequence joins TRBV30 and TRBJ2-1; 9 bases fit TRBD1. There are 17 residues in the CDR3. V gave up 4 bases and J gave up 5 bases; unmatched junction bases: 15. From germline, CDR1 is GTSNPN and CDR2 SVGIG (reference sequence). The CDR3, as DNA: TGTGCCTGGACCAAATATCCCACAGGGGGCAAAAACAATGAGCAGTTCTTC. It is translated as CAWTKYPTGGKNNEQFF.

This chain links TRBV21-1 with TRBJ2-5; TRBD2, the table's D call, lacks a check against the DNA. TRBV21-1 is an annotated pseudogene. This CDR3 is built from 20 residues. This CDR3 is CASSKVVVGLAGEFKETQYF. The CDR3, as DNA: TGTGCCAGCAGCAAAGTAGTAGTGGGACTAGCGGGAGAATTTAAAGAGACCCAGTACTTC.

The rearrangement joins TRBV6-5 to TRBJ1-2; tentatively, D is TRBD1 (6 bases). The germline V and J ends were trimmed by 6 bases and 4 bases, with 18 bases remaining between them. Germline values: CDR1 MNHEY, CDR2 SVGAGI. The CDR3 covers 15 residues. The CDR3 region is CASSSETTGIYGYTF. CDR3 DNA: TGTGCCAGCAGCTCCGAAACTACAGGGATCTATGGCTACACCTTC.

This chain joins TRBV27 and TRBJ1-1; TRBD1 might be the D (5 bases). Germline CDR1 is MNHEY and CDR2 is SMNVEV (reference sequence). Trimming stripped 2 bases from V and 4 bases from J, with 11 bases between. CDR3 size: 14 residues. CDR3 coding DNA: TGTGCCAGCAGTTTAGCAAGGGGAACCACTGAAGCTTTCTTT. This encodes CASSLARGTTEAFF.

This chain uses TRBV5-1 with TRBJ1-6; D unclear. Germline V gene sequence: CDR1 SGHRS, CDR2 YFSETQ. The CDR3 is 14 residues long. The V gene lost 2 bases and the J gene lost 6 bases, with 9 bases spanning the gap. DNA of the CDR3: TGCGCCAGCAGCTTTCCCGAGCTTAATTCACCCCTCCACTTT. Amino acid sequence: CASSFPELNSPLHF.

This chain links TRBV2 with TRBJ2-2, with 10 positions matching TRBD2. Germline-derived CDR1 and CDR2 are SNHLY and FYNNEI. This CDR3 region has 18 residues. J was trimmed by 4 bases and V by 3 bases; bases with no gene match: 11. CDR3 nucleotides: TGTGCCAGCAGTGAGTTTGGTCCTAGCGGGGGATCCACCGGGGAGCTGTTTTTT. Translation: CASSEFGPSGGSTGELFF.

The chain combines TRBV7-9 with TRBJ1-1, with D unclear. The CDR3 totals 13 residues. Germline CDR1 reads SEHNR; CDR2 reads FQNEAQ (reference sequence). Trimming left V 5 bases short and J 8 bases short, with 15 bases between. Here the CDR3 DNA reads TGTGCCAGCAGCCCGGTCCTACTCGTGGAAGCTTTCTTT. It yields the protein CASSPVLLVEAFF.

The rearrangement links TRBV9 to TRBJ2-1; 8 bases are a match to TRBD1. Germline CDR1 and CDR2: SGDLS and YYNGEE. V was clipped by 0 bases and J by 8 bases; unmatched bases: 10. The CDR3 totals 16 residues. CDR3 loop: CASSVVAGGAADEQFF. CDR3 nucleotide sequence: TGTGCCAGCAGCGTAGTAGCAGGGGGCGCGGCGGATGAGCAGTTCTTC.